The rows below give T cell receptor beta chains drawn from one sample of a study of T cells in Graves' hyperthyroidism and ophthalmopathy. MiXCR, run by TCRdb on the multiplex PCR reads, gives a single entry per CDR3 protein. The table records about 510,000 distinct CDR3 sequences, 40% to 50% of them present only once. Sequences were obtained from peripheral blood or thyroid tissue (not recorded which). Source of these receptors: an adult woman with Graves' disease, either hyperthyroidism or ophthalmopathy (not recorded which). Each CDR3 is given with its conserved first and last residue.

j_gene,v_gene,CDR3aa
TRBJ1-4,TRBV2,CASSSDRAEEKLFF
TRBJ1-4,TRBV20-1,CSATQTGGADEKLFF
TRBJ2-2,TRBV2,CASSERAGGTGELFF
TRBJ2-7,TRBV27,CASSPTGAGGEQYF
TRBJ1-1,TRBV4-3,CASSQDPDRPNTEAFF
TRBJ1-1,TRBV9,CASSVGGETEAFF
TRBJ2-7,TRBV5-1,CASSPVITSSYEQYF
TRBJ1-1,TRBV7-9,CASIPGGTEAFF
TRBJ2-6,TRBV29-1,CSAGTGTGANVLTF
TRBJ1-1,TRBV29-1,CRPLGENTEAFF